Detailed here is one T cell receptor (beta chain). Every subset had its genomic DNA shared out evenly among several immunoSEQ plates. TCRdb's copy holds only in-frame clones and misses some; the assay was immunoSEQ multiplex PCR. The sample contains 400,000 to 500,000 clones, 79% of which appear only once. The sample originates from a study of shared clonotypes between healthy human individuals. The CDR3 totals 15 residues. Germline lookup yields CDR1 SEHNR and CDR2 FQNEAQ (reference sequence). The V and J ends lost 2 bases and 3 bases respectively, with 14 bases between them. With unsorted samples, genomic DNA was obtained from about 90 million PBMCs.

The chain carries TRBV7-9 and TRBJ2-7, with D unresolved. The source is a woman between 40 and 55 years old in good health. Some clones in this sample may be carry-over from other donors' samples. Specimen: PBMCs. The CDR3 DNA follows: TGTGCCAGCAGCTTAACTCTGGGAAAAAGCTACGAGCAGTACTTC. Its protein is CASSLTLGKSYEQYF.